This section outlines one T cell receptor beta chain sequence together with its context. Its cognate antigen is unknown. In the PCR, 60 Vbeta and 13 Jbeta primers were used. TCRdb's copy holds only in-frame clones and misses some; the assay was immunoSEQ multiplex PCR. Of around 180,000 clones in the sample, about 90% were seen once. The sample originates from a study of cytomegalovirus exposure and HLA in healthy donors. On the study more broadly: Unique TCR beta sequences numbering approximately 120 million came from 150 million to 200 million T cells in an earlier analysis.

The study, taken as a whole, reports: Analysis performed later found over 15,000 TCR beta sequences associated with HLA alleles at 0.05 false discovery rate. Earlier analysis looked at TCR beta V segments, and most were productive about 90% or about 30% of the time.

Germline-derived CDR1 and CDR2 are SGDLS and YYNGEE. V lost 3 bases to trimming and J lost 4 bases; unmatched junction nucleotides: 8. The CDR3 length is 15 residues. The source is a girl in the first two years of life in good health and CMV-seronegative. Sequencing was carried out using PBMCs. The rearrangement links TRBV9 to TRBJ1-1; TRBD1 aligns across 8 bases. In DNA, the CDR3 is TGTGCCAGCAGCGAATGGGGACAGGAGGGCACTGAAGCTTTCTTT. Amino acid sequence: CASSEWGQEGTEAFF.